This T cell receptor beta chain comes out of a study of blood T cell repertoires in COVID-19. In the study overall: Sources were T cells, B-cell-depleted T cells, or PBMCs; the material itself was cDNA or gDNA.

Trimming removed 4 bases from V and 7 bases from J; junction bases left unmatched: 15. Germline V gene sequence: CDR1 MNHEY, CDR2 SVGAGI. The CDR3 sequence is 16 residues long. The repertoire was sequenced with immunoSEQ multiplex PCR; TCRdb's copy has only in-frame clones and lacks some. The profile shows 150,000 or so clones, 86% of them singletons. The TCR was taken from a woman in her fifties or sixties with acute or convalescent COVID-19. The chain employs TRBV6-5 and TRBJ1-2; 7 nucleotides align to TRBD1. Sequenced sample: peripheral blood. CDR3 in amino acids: CASSSGLFGTAGGYTF. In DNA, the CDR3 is TGTGCCAGCAGTTCGGGGCTGTTCGGGACAGCTGGTGGCTACACCTTC.